The next 4 T cell receptor beta chains were all read from a single sample in a study of cytomegalovirus exposure and HLA in healthy donors. PCR involved 60 Vbeta and 13 Jbeta primers. The data were produced by immunoSEQ multiplex PCR, yet TCRdb's version contains in-frame clones alone and is incomplete. The sample consists of approximately 190,000 clones, more than 75% of them appearing once. Sequencing was done on a sample of PBMCs. The receptors were sampled from a woman aged 45-59 years in good health and CMV-seropositive.

The chain uses TRBV7-2 and TRBJ1-1, with D hard to call. This CDR3 has 14 amino acids. Germline V gives CDR1 SGHTA, CDR2 FQGNSA. V was trimmed by 5 bases and J by 5 bases, leaving 15 bases between them. This CDR3 is CASSPAGVRTEAFF. CDR3 bases: TGTGCCAGCAGCCCCGCAGGTGTCCGGACTGAAGCTTTCTTT.

This chain connects TRBV5-1 to TRBJ2-7; 9 bases are a match to TRBD1. The trim removed 0 bases at V and 1 base at J, leaving 8 bases unmatched. The CDR3 is 17 amino acids. From germline, CDR1 is SGHRS and CDR2 YFSETQ. CDR3: CASSLEFRDRGSYEQYF. The CDR3 DNA sequence: TGCGCCAGCAGCTTGGAATTTCGAGACAGGGGGTCCTACGAGCAGTACTTC.

V gene TRBV11-1 combines with J gene TRBJ2-2, with unresolved D. The CDR3 spans 13 residues. V was shortened by 1 base and J by 8 bases, with 8 bases between the two germline ends. Germline V lookup: CDR1 SGHAT, CDR2 FQDESV (reference sequence). Here the CDR3 DNA reads TGTGCCAGCAGCTTAGGCGTTTTGGGGGAGCTGTTTTTT. Its protein is CASSLGVLGELFF.

This chain joins TRBV10-3 and TRBJ2-1; 10 nucleotides align to TRBD1. CDR1 and CDR2 (germline): ENHRY, SYGVKD. V shed 10 bases, J shed 7 bases, and the junction held 10 bases outside the gene matches. This CDR3 is 14 amino acids long. The CDR3: CATRQTGGANEQFF. DNA of the CDR3: TGTGCCACCCGGCAGACAGGGGGCGCGAATGAGCAGTTCTTC.